The rows below give T cell receptor beta chains drawn from one sample of a study of vaccination and CD4 T cells after COVID-19. From the PCR reads, TCRdb called clonotypes with MiXCR, one entry per CDR3 protein. The table lists approximately 3,000 distinct CDR3 sequences, around 82% of them singletons, with about 38% in the top ten. These receptors' targets are unknown. Material for sequencing was CD4+ T cells from blood, cultured in vitro. The source of these receptors is a human donor who had recovered from COVID-19. Both conserved end residues are part of each CDR3. D genes are given only for firm matches. The size field is filled for only some rows; it gives once, few, many or a size class.

.,.,TRBJ2-7,TRBV12-3/TRBV12-4,TGTGCCAGCAGTTTAGCTGGTATCTCCTACGAGCAGTACTTC,CASSLAGISYEQYF
.,.,TRBJ2-2,TRBV6-1,TGTGCCAGCAGACTCTACAGCACCGGGGAGCTGTTTTTT,CASRLYSTGELFF
TRBD1,.,TRBJ1-2,TRBV5-4,TGTGCCAGCAGCTCATTCGACAGGGCCGCGGGCTACACCTTC,CASSSFDRAAGYTF
TRBD1,.,TRBJ1-5,TRBV20-1,TGCAGTGCTAGGGGACAGGGTTATAGCAATCAGCCTCAGCATTTT,CSARGQGYSNQPQHF
.,.,TRBJ2-2,TRBV7-7,TGTGCCAGCAGCTTAGCGGGGATCGGGGAGCTGTTTTTT,CASSLAGIGELFF
.,once,TRBJ1-6,TRBV20-1,TGCAGTGCTAGAGATCTTGGGGGGACGGTAAATTCACCCCTCCACTTT,CSARDLGGTVNSPLHF
.,.,TRBJ2-1,TRBV19,TGTGCCAGTAGTAGTCGGACTTCCTACAATGAGCAGTTCTTC,CASSSRTSYNEQFF
.,.,TRBJ1-2,TRBV20-1,TGCAGTGCTAGAGTCCTTAGCTCTGGCTACACCTTC,CSARVLSSGYTF
.,.,TRBJ2-6,TRBV6-5,TGTGCCAGCAGTTACCAGACTGGGAACAAAGGGGCCAACGTCCTGACTTTC,CASSYQTGNKGANVLTF
.,few,TRBJ1-6,TRBV7-9,TGTGCCAGCAGCTTAACTCCTAATTCACCCCTCCACTTT,CASSLTPNSPLHF
.,once,TRBJ2-2,TRBV2,TGTGCCAGCAGTGAGGCCCGCGGGGAGCTGTTTTTT,CASSEARGELFF
TRBD1,few,TRBJ1-3,TRBV6-2/TRBV6-3,TGTGCCAGCAGTTACTCGATCGGACAGGGTCATTCCCCCTCTGGAAACACCATATATTTT,CASSYSIGQGHSPSGNTIYF
.,once,TRBJ2-3,TRBV20-1,TGCAGTGCTAGAGAGGGGGAGAGGGGCACAGATACGCAGTATTTT,CSAREGERGTDTQYF
.,.,TRBJ1-5,TRBV12-3/TRBV12-4,TGTGCCAGCACCCCGGGGGGCACCGTCAATCAGCCCCAGCATTTT,CASTPGGTVNQPQHF
.,.,TRBJ1-6,TRBV7-9,TGTGCCAGCAGCTTGAGTAGCACCAGCAGTTCACCCCTCCACTTT,CASSLSSTSSSPLHF
TRBD1,.,TRBJ1-4,TRBV24-1,TGTGCCACCAGTGATTCTACAGGGGCAACTAATGAAAAACTGTTTTTT,CATSDSTGATNEKLFF
.,.,TRBJ2-1,TRBV7-2,TGTGCCAGCAGCCTAACTACCCTCTCCAAAAATGAGCAGTTCTTC,CASSLTTLSKNEQFF
TRBD2,.,TRBJ2-7,TRBV20-1,TGCAGTGCTAGGGATAGCGGGGGGGCCTACGAGCAGTACTTC,CSARDSGGAYEQYF
.,.,TRBJ2-1,TRBV6-1,TGTGCCAGCAAGGGGGTACGGACTATCGAGTTCTTC,CASKGVRTIEFF
.,.,TRBJ1-2,TRBV2,TGTGCCAGCAGGGCGGTTCTGGGACTCTTAACTGCCGGGGGCTACACCTTC,CASRAVLGLLTAGGYTF
.,.,TRBJ1-2,TRBV30,TGTGCCTGGAGTGTGTCCTCCTCTGGCTACACCTTC,CAWSVSSSGYTF
TRBD1,.,TRBJ1-5,TRBV7-8,TGTGCCAGCAGCTTAGAGAAACAGGGGACTAGGCATTTT,CASSLEKQGTRHF
.,.,TRBJ1-2,TRBV24-1,TGTGCCACCAGTGACCCTCCCGGATTGGATGGCTACACCTTC,CATSDPPGLDGYTF
.,.,TRBJ2-5,TRBV20-1,TGCAGTGCGCCAAGGACAGCTACACAAGAGACCCAGTACTTC,CSAPRTATQETQYF
.,.,TRBJ1-2,TRBV7-9,TGTGCCAGCAGCTTAGTAGCATCGGGGAACTATGGCTACACCTTC,CASSLVASGNYGYTF
TRBD1,.,TRBJ1-2,TRBV12-3/TRBV12-4,TGTGCCAGCACCCCCGTGGGGGCAAGGACAGGGGGAGGCTACACCTTC,CASTPVGARTGGGYTF
.,once,TRBJ2-4,TRBV6-1,TGTGCCAGCAGGTCCCATGGCCACATAGCCAAAAACATTCAGTACTTC,CASRSHGHIAKNIQYF
.,.,TRBJ1-2,TRBV28,TGTGCCAGCAGTGGGGGGTCGGTGGGCTACACCTTC,CASSGGSVGYTF
.,.,TRBJ1-2,TRBV6-1,TGTGCCAGCACCGGGGGTAACTATGGCTACACCTTC,CASTGGNYGYTF
.,.,TRBJ1-2,TRBV18,TGTGCCAGCTCACCAGGTGACTATGGCTACACCTTC,CASSPGDYGYTF
.,.,TRBJ1-6,TRBV27,TGTGCCAGCAGTCCGGAGATCTCCTATAATTCACCCCTCCACTTT,CASSPEISYNSPLHF
.,once,TRBJ2-3,TRBV6-1,TGCGCCAGCAGTGAGGTGGGTGGCAGGGCGGGAGATACGCAGTATTTT,CASSEVGGRAGDTQYF
TRBD1,.,TRBJ1-5,TRBV30,TGTGCCTGGAGTGTACAGGGGGCTCGGCCCCAGCATTTT,CAWSVQGARPQHF
.,.,TRBJ1-4,TRBV7-6,TGTGCCAGCAGCCCGTCCCAAGAACGGCGAAAACTGTTTTTT,CASSPSQERRKLFF
TRBD1,.,TRBJ1-5,TRBV20-1,TGCAGTGCTAGACCGGGACAGGTCAATCAGCCCCAGCATTTT,CSARPGQVNQPQHF
.,hyperexpanded,TRBJ2-2,TRBV7-9,TGTGCCAGCAGCTTGTTTCTGGACAGAGGGGCCGGGGAGCTGTTTTTT,CASSLFLDRGAGELFF
TRBD1,once,TRBJ1-1,TRBV7-2,TGTGCCAGCAGCTTTGGGACAGGAGTGATGAACACTGAAGCTTTCTTT,CASSFGTGVMNTEAFF
TRBD1,.,TRBJ2-7,TRBV7-2,TGTGCCAGCAGCTTATTCGAGACAGGGGTCGAGCAGTACTTC,CASSLFETGVEQYF
.,.,TRBJ1-1,TRBV28,TGTGCCAGCAGTCCCCCGCAGGGCGGCACTGAAGCTTTCTTT,CASSPPQGGTEAFF
.,.,TRBJ1-2,TRBV20-1,TGCAGTGCTGTGGGGGAAGGAGGCTATGGCTACACCTTC,CSAVGEGGYGYTF
TRBD2,.,TRBJ2-3,TRBV28,TGTGCCACCGGACTAGCGGGGTCAGATACGCAGTATTTT,CATGLAGSDTQYF